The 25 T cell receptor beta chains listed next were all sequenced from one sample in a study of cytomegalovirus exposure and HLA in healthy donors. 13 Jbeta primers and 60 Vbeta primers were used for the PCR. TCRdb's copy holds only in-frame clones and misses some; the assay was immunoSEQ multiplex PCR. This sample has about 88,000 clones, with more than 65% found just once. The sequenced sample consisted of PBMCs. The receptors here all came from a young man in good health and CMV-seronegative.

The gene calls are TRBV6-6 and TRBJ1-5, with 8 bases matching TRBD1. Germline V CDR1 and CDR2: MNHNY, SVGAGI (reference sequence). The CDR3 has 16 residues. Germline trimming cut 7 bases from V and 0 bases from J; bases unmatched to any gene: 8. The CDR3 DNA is TGTGCCAGCACCTCACCTCAGGGGGCTAGCAATCAGCCCCAGCATTTT. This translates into CASTSPQGASNQPQHF.

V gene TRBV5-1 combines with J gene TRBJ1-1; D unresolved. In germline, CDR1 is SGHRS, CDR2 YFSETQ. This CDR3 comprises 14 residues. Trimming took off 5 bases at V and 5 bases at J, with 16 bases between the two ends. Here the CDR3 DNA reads TGCGCCAGCAGGACCGGGTCTAGGCGGACTGAAGCTTTCTTT. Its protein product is CASRTGSRRTEAFF.

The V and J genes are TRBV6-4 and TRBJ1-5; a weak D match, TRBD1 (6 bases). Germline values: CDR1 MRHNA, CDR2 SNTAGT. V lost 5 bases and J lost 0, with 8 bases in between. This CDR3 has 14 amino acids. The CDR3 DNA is TGTGCCAGCAGTCCGACAGGTAGCAATCAGCCCCAGCATTTT. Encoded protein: CASSPTGSNQPQHF.

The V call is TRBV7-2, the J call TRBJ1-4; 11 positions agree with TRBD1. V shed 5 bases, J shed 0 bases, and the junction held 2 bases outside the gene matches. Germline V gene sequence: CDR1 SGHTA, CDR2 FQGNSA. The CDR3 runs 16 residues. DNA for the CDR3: TGTGCCAGCAGCGTGGGACAGGGGGCAACTAATGAAAAACTGTTTTTT. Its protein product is CASSVGQGATNEKLFF.

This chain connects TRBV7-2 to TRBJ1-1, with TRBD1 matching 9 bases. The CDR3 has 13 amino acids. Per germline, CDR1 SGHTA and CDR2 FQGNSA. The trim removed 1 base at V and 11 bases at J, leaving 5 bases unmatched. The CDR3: CASSLEGQGSAFF. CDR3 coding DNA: TGTGCCAGCAGCTTAGAGGGACAGGGCTCGGCTTTCTTT. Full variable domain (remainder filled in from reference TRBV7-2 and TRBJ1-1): GAGVSQSPSNKVTEKGKDVELRCDPISGHTALYWYRQSLGQGLEFLIYFQGNSAPDKSGLPSDRFSAERTGGSVSTLTIQRTQQEDSAVYLCASSLEGQGSAFFGQGTRLTVV.

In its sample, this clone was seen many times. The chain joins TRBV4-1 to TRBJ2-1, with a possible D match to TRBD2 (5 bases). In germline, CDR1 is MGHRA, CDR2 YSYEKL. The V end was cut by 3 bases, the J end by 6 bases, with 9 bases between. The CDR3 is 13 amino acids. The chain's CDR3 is CASSQGAINEQFF. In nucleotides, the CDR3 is TGCGCCAGCAGCCAGGGAGCGATCAATGAGCAGTTCTTC.

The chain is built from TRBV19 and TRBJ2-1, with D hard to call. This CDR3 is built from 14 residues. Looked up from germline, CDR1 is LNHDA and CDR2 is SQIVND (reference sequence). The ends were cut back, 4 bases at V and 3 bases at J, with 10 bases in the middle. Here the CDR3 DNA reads TGTGCCAGTAGTACACTCCGCTTCTACAATGAGCAGTTCTTC. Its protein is CASSTLRFYNEQFF.

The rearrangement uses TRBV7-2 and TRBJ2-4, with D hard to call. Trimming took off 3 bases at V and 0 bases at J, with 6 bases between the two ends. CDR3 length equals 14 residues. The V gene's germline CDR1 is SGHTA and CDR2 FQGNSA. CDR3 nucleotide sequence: TGTGCCAGCAGCTTGGCCCAAGCCAAAAACATTCAGTACTTC. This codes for CASSLAQAKNIQYF.

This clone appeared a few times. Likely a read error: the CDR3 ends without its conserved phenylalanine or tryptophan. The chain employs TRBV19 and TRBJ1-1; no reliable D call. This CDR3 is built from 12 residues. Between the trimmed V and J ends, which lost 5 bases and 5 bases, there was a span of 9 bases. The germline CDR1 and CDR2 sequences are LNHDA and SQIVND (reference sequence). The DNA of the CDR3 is TGTGCCAGTAGTCATGAGGGAACTGAAGCTTTCGTT. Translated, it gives CASSHEGTEAFV.

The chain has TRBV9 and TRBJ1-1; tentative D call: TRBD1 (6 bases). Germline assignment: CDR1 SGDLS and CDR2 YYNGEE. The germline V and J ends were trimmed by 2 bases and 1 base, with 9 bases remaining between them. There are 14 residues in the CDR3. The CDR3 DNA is TGTGCCAGCAGCGTGGGACACAGGAACACTGAAGCTTTCTTT. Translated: CASSVGHRNTEAFF.

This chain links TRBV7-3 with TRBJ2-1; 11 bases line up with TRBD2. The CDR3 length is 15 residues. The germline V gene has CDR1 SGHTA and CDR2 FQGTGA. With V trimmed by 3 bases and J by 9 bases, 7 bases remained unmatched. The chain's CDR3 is CASSLGSGGVAEQFF. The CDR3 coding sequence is TGTGCCAGCAGCTTGGGTAGCGGGGGGGTGGCTGAGCAGTTCTTC.

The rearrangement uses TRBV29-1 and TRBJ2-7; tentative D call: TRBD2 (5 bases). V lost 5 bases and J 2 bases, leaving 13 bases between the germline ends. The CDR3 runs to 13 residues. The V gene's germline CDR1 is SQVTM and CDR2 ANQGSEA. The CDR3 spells CSVSSDGAYEQYF. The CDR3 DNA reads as TGCAGCGTTTCCTCGGACGGGGCCTACGAGCAGTACTTC.

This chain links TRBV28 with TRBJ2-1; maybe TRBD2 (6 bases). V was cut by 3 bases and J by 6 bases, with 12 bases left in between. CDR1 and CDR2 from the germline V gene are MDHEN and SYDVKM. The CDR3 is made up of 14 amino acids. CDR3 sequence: CASSLSGGVNEQFF. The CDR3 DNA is TGTGCCAGCAGTTTGTCGGGCGGGGTCAATGAGCAGTTCTTC.

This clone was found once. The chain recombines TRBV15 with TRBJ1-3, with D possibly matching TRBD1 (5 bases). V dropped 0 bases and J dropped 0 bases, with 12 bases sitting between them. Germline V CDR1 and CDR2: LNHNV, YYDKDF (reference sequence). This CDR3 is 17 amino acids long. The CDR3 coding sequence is TGTGCCACCAGCAGAGATCTGCGGCAGGGCTCTGGAAACACCATATATTTT. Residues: CATSRDLRQGSGNTIYF.

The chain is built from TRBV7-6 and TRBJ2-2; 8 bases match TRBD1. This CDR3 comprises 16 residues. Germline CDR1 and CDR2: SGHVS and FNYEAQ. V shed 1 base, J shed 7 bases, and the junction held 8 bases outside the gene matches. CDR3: CASSLGTGNAFGELFF. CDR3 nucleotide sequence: TGTGCCAGCAGCTTAGGGACAGGGAACGCTTTCGGGGAGCTGTTTTTT.

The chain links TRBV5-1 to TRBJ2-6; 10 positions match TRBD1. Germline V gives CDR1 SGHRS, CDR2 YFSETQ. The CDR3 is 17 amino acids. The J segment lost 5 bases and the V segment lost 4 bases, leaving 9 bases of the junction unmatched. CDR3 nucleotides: TGCGCCAGCAGCACCCGACAGGGGGCGCGCTGGGCCAACGTCCTGACTTTC. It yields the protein CASSTRQGARWANVLTF. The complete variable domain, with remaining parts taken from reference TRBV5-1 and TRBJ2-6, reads KAGVTQTPRYLIKTRGQQVTLSCSPISGHRSVSWYQQTPGQGLQFLFEYFSETQRNKGNFPGRFSGRQFSNSRSEMNVSTLELGDSALYLCASSTRQGARWANVLTFGAGSRLTVL.

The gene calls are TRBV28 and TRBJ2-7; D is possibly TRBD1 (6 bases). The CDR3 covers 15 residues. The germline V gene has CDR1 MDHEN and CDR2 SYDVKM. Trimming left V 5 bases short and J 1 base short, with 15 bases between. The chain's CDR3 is CASSPRAGASYEQYF. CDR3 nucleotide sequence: TGTGCCAGCAGTCCCCGGGCAGGGGCTTCCTACGAGCAGTACTTC.

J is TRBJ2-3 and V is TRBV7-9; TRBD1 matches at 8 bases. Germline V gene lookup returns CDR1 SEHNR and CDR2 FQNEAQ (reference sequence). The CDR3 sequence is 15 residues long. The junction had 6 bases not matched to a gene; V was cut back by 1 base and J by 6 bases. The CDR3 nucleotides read TGTGCCAGCAGCTTAGTCCAGGGGGCTGGGGATACGCAGTATTTT. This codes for CASSLVQGAGDTQYF.

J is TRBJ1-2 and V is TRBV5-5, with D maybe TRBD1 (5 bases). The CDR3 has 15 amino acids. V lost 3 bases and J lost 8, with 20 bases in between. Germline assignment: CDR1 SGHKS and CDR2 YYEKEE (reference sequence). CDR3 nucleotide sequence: TGTGCCAGCAGCTCCACGACAGCCCCCACGAGGGGCTACACCTTC. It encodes CASSSTTAPTRGYTF.

The CDR3 bases are TGCGCCAGCAGCCAAGAAGGAGGTGGGGGCGCTGAAGCTTTCTTT. As protein: CASSQEGGGGAEAFF. The V gene is TRBV4-1, the J gene TRBJ1-1, with D perhaps TRBD1 (6 bases). The V and J ends lost 0 bases and 6 bases respectively, with 14 bases between them. The CDR3 sequence is 15 residues long. Germline values: CDR1 MGHRA, CDR2 YSYEKL.

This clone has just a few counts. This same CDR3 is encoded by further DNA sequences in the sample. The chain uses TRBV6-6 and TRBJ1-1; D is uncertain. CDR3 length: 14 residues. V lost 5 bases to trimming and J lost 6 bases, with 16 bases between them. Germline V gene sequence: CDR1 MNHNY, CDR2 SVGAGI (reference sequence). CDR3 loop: CASSPSGVGAEAFF. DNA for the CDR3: TGTGCCAGCAGTCCTTCTGGGGTGGGAGCTGAAGCTTTCTTT.

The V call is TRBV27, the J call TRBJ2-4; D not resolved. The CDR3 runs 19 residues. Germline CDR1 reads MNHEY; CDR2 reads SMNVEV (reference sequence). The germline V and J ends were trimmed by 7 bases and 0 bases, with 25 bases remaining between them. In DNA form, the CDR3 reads TGTGCCAGCACTACTTTTACCATGGGCTCTGCCTTAGCCAAAAACATTCAGTACTTC. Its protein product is CASTTFTMGSALAKNIQYF.

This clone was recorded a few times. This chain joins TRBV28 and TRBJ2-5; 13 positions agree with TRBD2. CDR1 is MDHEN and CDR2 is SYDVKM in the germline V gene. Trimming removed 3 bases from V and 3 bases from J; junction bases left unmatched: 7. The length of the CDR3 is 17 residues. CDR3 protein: CASSLSPGTSGEETQYF. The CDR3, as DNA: TGTGCCAGCAGTTTGAGTCCAGGGACTAGCGGGGAAGAGACCCAGTACTTC. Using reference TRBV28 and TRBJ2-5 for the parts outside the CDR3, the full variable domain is DVKVTQSSRYLVKRTGEKVFLECVQDMDHENMFWYRQDPGLGLRLIYFSYDVKMKEKGDIPEGYSVSREKKERFSLILESASTNQTSMYLCASSLSPGTSGEETQYFGPGTRLLVL.

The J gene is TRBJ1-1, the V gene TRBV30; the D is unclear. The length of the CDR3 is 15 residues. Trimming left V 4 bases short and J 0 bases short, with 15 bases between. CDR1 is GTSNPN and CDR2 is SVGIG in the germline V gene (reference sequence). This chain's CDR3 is CAWKFGNSMNTEAFF. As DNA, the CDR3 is TGTGCCTGGAAGTTCGGGAACAGCATGAACACTGAAGCTTTCTTT.

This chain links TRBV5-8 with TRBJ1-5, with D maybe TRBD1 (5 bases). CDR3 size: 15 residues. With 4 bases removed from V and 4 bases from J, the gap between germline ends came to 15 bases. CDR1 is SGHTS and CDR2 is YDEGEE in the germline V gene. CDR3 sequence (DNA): TGTGCCAGCAGCCCCGCGGGGGGGAGAAATCAGCCCCAGCATTTT. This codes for CASSPAGGRNQPQHF.